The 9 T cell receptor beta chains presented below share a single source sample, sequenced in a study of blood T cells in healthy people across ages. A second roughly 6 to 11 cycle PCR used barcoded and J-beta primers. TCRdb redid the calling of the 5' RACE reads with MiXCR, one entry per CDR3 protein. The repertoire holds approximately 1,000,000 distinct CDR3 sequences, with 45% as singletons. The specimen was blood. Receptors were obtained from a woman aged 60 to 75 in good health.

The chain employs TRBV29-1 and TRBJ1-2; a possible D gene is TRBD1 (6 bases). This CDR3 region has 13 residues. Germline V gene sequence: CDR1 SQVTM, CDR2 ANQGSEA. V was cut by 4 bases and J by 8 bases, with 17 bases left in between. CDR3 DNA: TGCAGCGTTGCGCCTTACAGGGACGGGGGCTACACCTTC. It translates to CSVAPYRDGGYTF. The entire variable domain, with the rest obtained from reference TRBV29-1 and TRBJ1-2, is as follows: SAVISQKPSRDICQRGTSLTIQCQVDSQVTMMFWYRQQPGQSLTLIATANQGSEATYESGFVIDKFPISRPNLTFSTLTVSNMSPEDSSIYLCSVAPYRDGGYTFGSGTRLTVV.

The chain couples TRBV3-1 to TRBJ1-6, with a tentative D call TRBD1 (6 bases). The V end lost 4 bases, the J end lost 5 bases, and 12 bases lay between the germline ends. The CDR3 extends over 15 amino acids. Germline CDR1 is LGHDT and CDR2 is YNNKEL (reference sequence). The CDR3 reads CASSLGQRNNSPLHF. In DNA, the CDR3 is TGTGCCAGCAGCCTCGGACAGAGGAATAATTCACCCCTCCACTTT.

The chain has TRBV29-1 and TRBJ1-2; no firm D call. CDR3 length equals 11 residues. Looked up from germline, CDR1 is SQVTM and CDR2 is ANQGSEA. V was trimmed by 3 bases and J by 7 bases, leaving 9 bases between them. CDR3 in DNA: TGCAGCGTTGAGCGTCTGGGTGGCTACACCTTC. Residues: CSVERLGGYTF.

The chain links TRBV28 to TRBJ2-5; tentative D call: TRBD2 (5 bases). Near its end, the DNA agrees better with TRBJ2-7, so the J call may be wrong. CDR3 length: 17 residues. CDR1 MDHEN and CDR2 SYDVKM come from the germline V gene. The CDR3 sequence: CASSPLPLLGIPHEQYF. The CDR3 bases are TGTGCCAGCAGTCCTCTACCTTTACTCGGGATTCCCCACGAGCAGTACTTC.

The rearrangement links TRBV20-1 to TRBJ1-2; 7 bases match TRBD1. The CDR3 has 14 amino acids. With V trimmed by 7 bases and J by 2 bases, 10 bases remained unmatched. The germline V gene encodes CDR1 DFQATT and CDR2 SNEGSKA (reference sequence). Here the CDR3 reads CSVVGQWGNYGYTF. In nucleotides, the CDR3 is TGCAGTGTGGTGGGACAGTGGGGGAACTATGGCTACACCTTC.

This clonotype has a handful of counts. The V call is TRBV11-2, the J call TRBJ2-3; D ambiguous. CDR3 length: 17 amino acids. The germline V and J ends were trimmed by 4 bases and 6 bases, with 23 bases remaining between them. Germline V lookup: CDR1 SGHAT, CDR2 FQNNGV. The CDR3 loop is CASSSGRATFLVDTQYF. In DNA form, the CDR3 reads TGTGCCAGCAGCTCTGGACGGGCGACCTTTTTGGTGGATACGCAGTATTTT.

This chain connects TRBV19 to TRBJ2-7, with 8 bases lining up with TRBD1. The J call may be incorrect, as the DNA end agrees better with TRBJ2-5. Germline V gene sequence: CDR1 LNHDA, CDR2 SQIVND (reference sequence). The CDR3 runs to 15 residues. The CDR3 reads CASSNQGAGKETQYF. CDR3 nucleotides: TGTGCCAGTAGCAACCAGGGGGCCGGGAAAGAGACCCAGTACTTC.

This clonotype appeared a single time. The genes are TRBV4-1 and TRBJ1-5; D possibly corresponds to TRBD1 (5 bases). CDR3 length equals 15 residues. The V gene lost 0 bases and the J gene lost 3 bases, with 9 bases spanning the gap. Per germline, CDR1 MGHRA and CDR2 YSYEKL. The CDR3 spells CASSQERGDNQPQHF. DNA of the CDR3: TGCGCCAGCAGCCAAGAGAGGGGCGACAATCAGCCCCAGCATTTT.

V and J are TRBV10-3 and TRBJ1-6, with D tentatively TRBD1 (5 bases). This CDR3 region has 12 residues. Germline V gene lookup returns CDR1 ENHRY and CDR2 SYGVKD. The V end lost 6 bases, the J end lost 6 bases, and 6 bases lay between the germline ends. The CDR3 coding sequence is TGTGCCATCAGAGGGACTAATTCACCCCTCCACTTT. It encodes CAIRGTNSPLHF.